This entry lists 22 T cell receptor beta chains sequenced from one sample in a study of glioma-infiltrating T cells. Amplification of TCR alpha and beta CDR3 regions from RNA used iRepertoire nested multiplex PCR. TCRdb fed the multiplex PCR reads into MiXCR, producing one record per CDR3 protein. The top ten clones hold under 35% of a sample with about 130,000 distinct CDR3 sequences, under 25% of them seen once. The sequencing input was glioma tissue, nonneoplastic brain tissue, or PBMCs (not recorded which). Source of these receptors: a human donor with low-grade glioma or glioblastoma, undergoing nonglioma brain surgery, or in good health (not recorded which).

This clonotype was observed a handful of times. This sequence joins TRBV4-2 and TRBJ2-7; D not resolved. CDR1 is LGHNA and CDR2 is YNFKEQ in the germline V gene. Between the trimmed V and J ends, which lost 0 bases and 6 bases, there was a span of 9 bases. The CDR3 is 13 residues long. DNA of the CDR3: TGTGCCAGCAGCCAAGATGTGGCTTCCGAGCAGTACGTC. As protein: CASSQDVASEQYV.

The chain links TRBV24-1 to TRBJ1-1; the D is unclear. This CDR3 is built from 20 residues. Germline assignment: CDR1 KGHDR and CDR2 SFDVKD. Trimming stripped 5 bases from V and 0 bases from J, with 27 bases between. The CDR3 protein is CATSGKGPMLAAHMNTEAFF. In DNA form, the CDR3 reads TGTGCCACCAGTGGAAAGGGTCCGATGCTAGCCGCTCACATGAACACTGAAGCTTTCTTT.

The chain carries TRBV4-1 and TRBJ2-1, with 7 positions matching TRBD2. Germline loops: CDR1 MGHRA, CDR2 YSYEKL. Germline trimming cut 6 bases from V and 7 bases from J; bases unmatched to any gene: 6. The CDR3 extends over 13 amino acids. This chain's CDR3 is CASRLAPCNEQFF. CDR3 bases: TGCGCCAGCAGACTAGCGCCTTGTAATGAGCAGTTCTTC.

This clonotype was counted only a few times. A much larger clone differs by one base, so this may be a read error. The chain has TRBV6-2 or TRBV6-3 and TRBJ1-1; D is unresolved. V was shortened by 2 bases and J by 4 bases, with 8 bases between the two germline ends. The CDR3 runs 13 residues. Per germline, CDR1 MNHEY and CDR2 SVGEGT. The CDR3 region has the DNA TGTGCCAGCAGTTACAGGGTTAGCACTGAAGCTTTCTTT. It encodes CASSYRVSTEAFF.

This chain connects TRBV5-1 to TRBJ2-1; D is possibly TRBD1 (6 bases). Deletions cut 2 bases from V and 8 bases from J, with 26 bases between. CDR3 size: 18 residues. Germline values: CDR1 SGHRS, CDR2 YFSETQ. The CDR3 region is CASSFSDKTGSNFDEQFF. DNA of the CDR3: TGCGCCAGCAGCTTTAGTGACAAAACAGGGTCGAATTTCGATGAGCAGTTCTTC. Based on the CDR3 plus reference TRBV5-1 and TRBJ2-1, the full variable domain is KAGVTQTPRYLIKTRGQQVTLSCSPISGHRSVSWYQQTPGQGLQFLFEYFSETQRNKGNFPGRFSGRQFSNSRSEMNVSTLELGDSALYLCASSFSDKTGSNFDEQFFGPGTRLTVL.

The chain couples TRBV6-1 to TRBJ1-5, with D tentatively TRBD1 (5 bases). CDR3 size: 13 residues. V lost 6 bases, J lost 7 bases, and 13 bases lay in between. Germline assignment: CDR1 MNHNS and CDR2 SASEGT. The CDR3 nucleotides read TGTGCCAGCAGCTCATCAGGGCTACAGCCCCAGCATTTT. Translated: CASSSSGLQPQHF.

The V call is TRBV11-1, the J call TRBJ1-1; D not resolved. Germline V gene sequence: CDR1 SGHAT, CDR2 FQDESV (reference sequence). V dropped 5 bases and J dropped 0 bases, with 16 bases sitting between them. The CDR3 consists of 16 residues. As DNA, the CDR3 is TGTGCCAGCAGCACTAGGAGTTGGGAAGTGAACACTGAAGCTTTCTTT. Encoded protein: CASSTRSWEVNTEAFF.

This chain connects TRBV15 to TRBJ2-1, with D possibly called TRBD1 or TRBD2 (6 bases each). Trimming removed 1 base from V and 4 bases from J, with 14 bases in between. Germline assignment: CDR1 LNHNV and CDR2 YYDKDF (reference sequence). The CDR3 totals 16 residues. Here the CDR3 reads CATSRAGGAGYNEQFF. CDR3 bases: TGTGCCACCAGCAGAGCCGGGGGCGCGGGATACAATGAGCAGTTCTTC.

The chain is built from TRBV10-2 and TRBJ2-3, with 12 nucleotides matching TRBD2. The CDR3 covers 18 residues. Trimming took 3 bases from V and 2 from J; bases not matched to a gene: 9. CDR1 is WSHSY and CDR2 is SAAADI in the germline V gene. CDR3 sequence: CASSDSSGGAKFTDTQYF. The CDR3 DNA sequence: TGCGCCAGCAGTGACTCTAGCGGGGGGGCAAAATTCACAGATACGCAGTATTTT.

This chain uses TRBV2 with TRBJ2-2; 7 nucleotides align to TRBD1. The germline gives CDR1 SNHLY, CDR2 FYNNEI. Trimming at V came to 3 bases and at J to 2 bases, leaving 3 bases not matched to a gene. This CDR3 spans 15 amino acids. The CDR3 DNA sequence: TGTGCCAGCAGTGACAACAGGGGTAACACCGGGGAGCTGTTTTTT. Encoded protein: CASSDNRGNTGELFF.

The chain joins TRBV20-1 to TRBJ1-3, with unresolved D. Germline CDR1 reads DFQATT; CDR2 reads SNEGSKA (reference sequence). CDR3 length: 15 amino acids. With 7 bases removed from V and 4 bases from J, the gap between germline ends came to 20 bases. In nucleotides, the CDR3 is TGCAGTGTCACACATACCGGGAGACAAGGAAACACCATATATTTT. Translated: CSVTHTGRQGNTIYF.

This chain connects TRBV6-6 to TRBJ1-2; no clear D. The CDR3 extends over 14 amino acids. The V gene's germline CDR1 is MNHNY and CDR2 SVGAGI (reference sequence). V dropped 2 bases and J dropped 4 bases, with 11 bases sitting between them. CDR3 protein: CASSYREAGYGYTF. The CDR3 coding sequence is TGTGCCAGCAGTTACCGGGAAGCAGGCTATGGCTACACCTTC.

This clonotype was picked up many times. This chain links TRBV7-2 with TRBJ2-5, with D possibly matching TRBD1 (7 bases). Trimming cost V 5 bases and J 1 base, with 11 bases left between them. Per germline, CDR1 SGHTA and CDR2 FQGNSA. This CDR3 spans 14 amino acids. The CDR3 nucleotides read TGTGCCAGCAGCCGCGGGACAGTCCAAGAGACCCAGTACTTC. As protein: CASSRGTVQETQYF.

The rearrangement uses TRBV19 and TRBJ1-1, with 7 bases matching TRBD1. CDR3 length: 15 amino acids. Germline V gene data show CDR1 as LNHDA and CDR2 as SQIVND (reference sequence). With V trimmed by 7 bases and J by 6 bases, 14 bases remained unmatched. CDR3: CASTLGGQLYAEAFF. The CDR3, as DNA: TGTGCCAGTACCCTCGGGGGACAGCTTTACGCTGAAGCTTTCTTT.

CDR3 sequence (DNA): TGTGCCAGCAGTTTAGGGCAGGAGGCCGGCTACACCTTC. Its protein product is CASSLGQEAGYTF. The chain couples TRBV28 to TRBJ1-2; D unresolved. Trimming shortened V by 2 bases and J by 8 bases, and 12 bases separated the two germline ends. Germline V lookup: CDR1 MDHEN, CDR2 SYDVKM. The CDR3 spans 13 residues.

Many counts were recorded for this clonotype. The chain has TRBV15 and TRBJ2-5; D not resolved. Germline CDR1 is LNHNV and CDR2 is YYDKDF (reference sequence). The CDR3 has 16 residues. V was cut by 0 bases and J by 1 base, with 12 bases left in between. CDR3 coding DNA: TGTGCCACCAGCAGAGATCATGGTAACATCCAAGAGACCCAGTACTTC. Translating it yields CATSRDHGNIQETQYF.

V and J are TRBV20-1 and TRBJ2-6; D gene ambiguous. V dropped 4 bases and J dropped 0 bases, with 16 bases sitting between them. The CDR3 is 17 amino acids. The germline gives CDR1 DFQATT, CDR2 SNEGSKA (reference sequence). The DNA for the CDR3 is TGCAGTGCTAAACCTACAAGGGTCGGCTCTGGGGCCAACGTCCTGACTTTC. Translated: CSAKPTRVGSGANVLTF.

Details on this clonotype: This may arise from a read error, as a much more abundant clone is one base away. The chain recombines TRBV6-2 or TRBV6-3 with TRBJ1-1; D may be TRBD1 (5 bases). The CDR3 is made up of 15 amino acids. Germline-derived CDR1 and CDR2 are MNHEY and SVGEGT. CDR3 DNA: TGTGCCAGCATTGTGGGGCGGAACATGAACACTGAAGCTTCCTTT. Its translation is CASIVGRNMNTEASF.

This clonotype showed up many times. The chain uses TRBV4-2 and TRBJ2-3; TRBD1 is a possible D gene (6 bases). CDR1 LGHNA and CDR2 YNFKEQ come from the germline V gene. Trimming removed 3 bases at V and 5 bases at J, with 21 bases between. The CDR3 spans 17 residues. CDR3 protein: CASSQRSGGRLGDTQYF. CDR3 in DNA: TGTGCCAGCAGCCAGAGGAGTGGGGGCCGTTTGGGAGATACGCAGTATTTT.

The chain combines TRBV19 with TRBJ1-1; the D is unclear. Per the germline V gene, CDR1 is LNHDA and CDR2 is SQIVND (reference sequence). Trimming stripped 7 bases from V and 4 bases from J, with 16 bases between. The CDR3 runs to 14 residues. Here the CDR3 reads CASTSGPGSTEAFF. CDR3 bases: TGTGCCAGTACCTCCGGCCCGGGGAGCACTGAAGCTTTCTTT.

Note on this clonotype: Possible read error: a much larger clone is one base away. J is TRBJ1-1 and V is TRBV25-1; D uncertain. CDR3 length: 13 amino acids. Germline CDR1 and CDR2: MGHDK and SYGVNS. The chain's CDR3 is CASGPSANTKAFF. The CDR3 region has the DNA TGTGCCAGCGGCCCCTCAGCTAACACTAAAGCTTTCTTT. The whole variable domain, remainder taken from reference TRBV25-1 and TRBJ1-1, is EADIYQTPRYLVIGTGKKITLECSQTMGHDKMYWYQQDPGMELHLIHYSYGVNSTEKGDLSSESTVSRIRTEHFPLTLESARPSHTSQYLCASGPSANTKAFFGQGTRLTVV.

This chain connects TRBV24-1 to TRBJ2-2; D gene uncertain. V lost 1 base, J lost 0 bases, and 8 bases lay in between. Per germline, CDR1 KGHDR and CDR2 SFDVKD. The CDR3 extends over 16 amino acids. The CDR3 coding sequence is TGTGCCACCAGTGATTTCGCAGGCGCGAACACCGGGGAGCTGTTTTTT. Translated: CATSDFAGANTGELFF.